One and the same sample provided the 2 T cell receptor beta chains below, sequenced in a study of OX40 agonist ivuxolimab in advanced cancers. Profiled with immunoSEQ multiplex PCR; TCRdb holds only in-frame clones, not every one. The sample carries about 70,000 clones, 87% recorded once. This sample comprised CD4+ or CD8+ T cells sorted from blood, obtained in a trial of the OX40 agonist ivuxolimab. These TCRs come from an adult with an advanced solid tumor such as melanoma, head and neck, liver or kidney cancer.

Concerning this clone: The DNA is omitted, as the CDR3 cannot be located on it reliably, and the CDR3 follows TCRdb's listing. V and J are TRBV6-6 and TRBJ1-1. The V gene's germline CDR1 is MNHNY and CDR2 SVGAGI (reference sequence). Counting both end residues, the CDR3 totals 13 amino acids. Here the CDR3 reads CASSTSPTREAFF.

This clone was detected a few times. The chain uses TRBV27 and TRBJ2-1; D is undetermined. The CDR3 length is 16 residues. V lost 5 bases, J lost 4 bases, and 18 bases lay in between. Per germline, CDR1 MNHEY and CDR2 SMNVEV (reference sequence). The DNA of the CDR3 is TGTGCCAGCAGTCTCACCAGCGAGCCCTGGTACAATGAGCAGTTCTTC. It is translated as CASSLTSEPWYNEQFF.